Listed below are T cell receptor beta chains from one sample, sequenced in a study of glioma-infiltrating T cells after dendritic cell vaccination. Assay: immunoSEQ multiplex PCR; the TCRdb copy retains only in-frame clones and omits some. This table has roughly 60,000 clones, about 89% appearing once. The sample was blood, taken after dendritic cell vaccination. These receptors were obtained from a human donor with glioblastoma. The CDR3 runs from the conserved cysteine through the conserved F or W. The order of the fields is V gene, J gene, D gene, clone size, CDR3 DNA, CDR3 protein. A D gene is named only where the DNA matches it firmly. Rows may omit the clone size; those that give it use once, few, many or a size class.

V gene: TRBV5-4
J gene: TRBJ2-5
D gene: .
clone size: .
CDR3 DNA: TGTGCCAGCAGCTTGGACATACCTGGCGAGACCCAGTACTTC
CDR3 protein: CASSLDIPGETQYF

V gene: TRBV5-1
J gene: TRBJ2-7
D gene: TRBD2
clone size: .
CDR3 DNA: TGCGCCAGCAGCTCCATCGGACTAGCGGGAGAGGAGCAGTACTTC
CDR3 protein: CASSSIGLAGEEQYF

V gene: TRBV29-1
J gene: TRBJ1-2
D gene: TRBD1
clone size: .
CDR3 DNA: TGCAGCGTTCCGGGACAGGGGGTTCCTAATGGCTACACCTTC
CDR3 protein: CSVPGQGVPNGYTF

V gene: TRBV10-3
J gene: TRBJ2-3
D gene: TRBD2
clone size: .
CDR3 DNA: TGTGCCATCAGTGAGTCGAAACTAGCGGGAGCCAGCACAGATACGCAGTATTTT
CDR3 protein: CAISESKLAGASTDTQYF

V gene: TRBV5-6
J gene: TRBJ1-5
D gene: .
clone size: .
CDR3 DNA: TGTGCCAGCAGCTTGTGGTCACATTTCCAGGGGTTCGGACAGCCCCAGCATTTT
CDR3 protein: CASSLWSHFQGFGQPQHF

V gene: TRBV6-5
J gene: TRBJ1-1
D gene: .
clone size: .
CDR3 DNA: TGTGCCAGCAGTTACTGGGGCCAGGAAGCTTTCTTT
CDR3 protein: CASSYWGQEAFF

V gene: TRBV10-2
J gene: TRBJ2-3
D gene: TRBD2
clone size: .
CDR3 DNA: TGCGCCAGCAGTGAGCGGAAGAGCGGGGCCTTGTTGGATACGCAGTATTTT
CDR3 protein: CASSERKSGALLDTQYF

V gene: TRBV7-2
J gene: TRBJ2-1
D gene: TRBD2
clone size: .
CDR3 DNA: TGTGCCAGCAGCTTAGTAGCGGGGGGCCCTTACAATGAGCAGTTCTTC
CDR3 protein: CASSLVAGGPYNEQFF

V gene: TRBV7-2
J gene: TRBJ1-4
D gene: TRBD1
clone size: .
CDR3 DNA: TGTGCCAGCAGCACAACAGGGGTCGGGGATGAAAAACTGTTTTTT
CDR3 protein: CASSTTGVGDEKLFF

V gene: TRBV7-2
J gene: TRBJ1-1
D gene: .
clone size: .
CDR3 DNA: TGTGCCAGCAGCTTACTCAGGAACACTGAAGCTTTCTTT
CDR3 protein: CASSLLRNTEAFF

V gene: TRBV7-2
J gene: TRBJ1-3
D gene: .
clone size: .
CDR3 DNA: TGTGCCAGCAGCCCCCGGACAAGAAGCTCTGGAAACACCATATATTTT
CDR3 protein: CASSPRTRSSGNTIYF

V gene: TRBV5-6
J gene: TRBJ2-5
D gene: .
clone size: .
CDR3 DNA: TGTGCCAGCAGAAGGGCAGGGCCAGAGACCCAGTACTTC
CDR3 protein: CASRRAGPETQYF

V gene: TRBV5-1
J gene: TRBJ2-1
D gene: TRBD1
clone size: once
CDR3 DNA: TGCGCCAGCAGCTTGCTCCGGGACAGGGCTACCGACAGCTCCTACAATGAGCAGTTCTTC
CDR3 protein: CASSLLRDRATDSSYNEQFF

V gene: TRBV11-3
J gene: TRBJ2-5
D gene: .
clone size: .
CDR3 DNA: TGTGCCAGCAGCTTAGAACCTTCCCGGGAGACCCAGTACTTC
CDR3 protein: CASSLEPSRETQYF

V gene: TRBV6-1
J gene: TRBJ2-7
D gene: .
clone size: once
CDR3 DNA: TGTGCCAGCAGCCTAGTAAAGGACGAGCAGTACTTC
CDR3 protein: CASSLVKDEQYF

V gene: TRBV5-1
J gene: TRBJ2-7
D gene: TRBD1
clone size: .
CDR3 DNA: TGCGCCAGCAGCTTGGCCGGACAGGGCTTGGATGAGCAGTACTTC
CDR3 protein: CASSLAGQGLDEQYF

V gene: TRBV7-9
J gene: TRBJ1-2
D gene: TRBD1
clone size: .
CDR3 DNA: TGTGCCAGCAGCCCACAGGGGTCCTATGGCTACACCTTC
CDR3 protein: CASSPQGSYGYTF

V gene: TRBV6-1
J gene: TRBJ1-2
D gene: .
clone size: .
CDR3 DNA: TGTGCCAGCAGTGAAGTTAATAGGGCAGGGGCGAATGGCTACACCTTC
CDR3 protein: CASSEVNRAGANGYTF

V gene: TRBV5-8
J gene: TRBJ1-1
D gene: .
clone size: .
CDR3 DNA: TGTGCCAGCAGCCTACGGGGGGTTGATGGTATAGCTTTCTTT
CDR3 protein: CASSLRGVDGIAFF

V gene: TRBV5-1
J gene: TRBJ1-5
D gene: TRBD1
clone size: .
CDR3 DNA: TGCGCCAGCAGCCCCCGGACAGGGGGTAATCAGCCCCAGCATTTT
CDR3 protein: CASSPRTGGNQPQHF

V gene: TRBV7-3
J gene: TRBJ2-2
D gene: TRBD1
clone size: .
CDR3 DNA: TGTGCCAGCAGCCCTCCGACAGGGACCGGGGAGCTGTTTTTT
CDR3 protein: CASSPPTGTGELFF

V gene: TRBV25-1
J gene: TRBJ2-1
D gene: .
clone size: .
CDR3 DNA: TGTGCCAGCAGTGAGGGGAGACACAATGAGCAGTTCTTC
CDR3 protein: CASSEGRHNEQFF

V gene: TRBV10-3
J gene: TRBJ1-2
D gene: .
clone size: .
CDR3 DNA: TGTGCCATCAGCGCCGGTTATGGCTACACCTTC
CDR3 protein: CAISAGYGYTF

V gene: TRBV7-2
J gene: TRBJ1-5
D gene: TRBD1
clone size: .
CDR3 DNA: TGTGCCAGCAGCCCACAGGGGGGGAGCAATCAGCCCCAGCATTTT
CDR3 protein: CASSPQGGSNQPQHF

V gene: TRBV28
J gene: TRBJ1-5
D gene: TRBD1
clone size: .
CDR3 DNA: TGTGCCAGCAGCACTCCGGGACAGGGGAGCAATCAGCCCCAGCATTTT
CDR3 protein: CASSTPGQGSNQPQHF